What follows are 25 T cell receptor beta chains derived from one specimen sequenced in a study of blood T cell repertoires in COVID-19. The table came from immunoSEQ multiplex PCR; TCRdb's copy has only in-frame clones and leaves some out. The sample carries hundreds of thousands of clones, roughly 90% recorded once. Sample: peripheral blood. Receptors were obtained from a woman in her fifties or sixties with acute or convalescent COVID-19.

This clone was observed a few times. The rearrangement uses TRBV24-1 and TRBJ1-2; no clear D. Trimming shortened V by 0 bases and J by 8 bases, and 12 bases separated the two germline ends. The CDR3 covers 14 residues. Germline V gives CDR1 KGHDR, CDR2 SFDVKD. Here the CDR3 reads CATSDLRRGNGYTF. For the CDR3, the DNA is TGTGCCACCAGTGATTTGCGACGGGGAAACGGCTACACCTTC.

This chain uses TRBV19 with TRBJ2-5; 11 nucleotides line up with TRBD2. Germline CDR1 is LNHDA and CDR2 is SQIVND (reference sequence). The CDR3 is 15 amino acids. With V trimmed by 8 bases and J by 2 bases, 7 bases remained unmatched. The DNA of the CDR3 is TGTGCCAGTCGGCCGCTAGCGGGGGGTCAAGAGACCCAGTACTTC. Translating gives CASRPLAGGQETQYF.

The chain employs TRBV11-2 and TRBJ1-2; weak D call: TRBD1 (6 bases). Trimming took 1 base from V and 7 from J, leaving 7 bases between them. The CDR3 loop spans 12 amino acids. CDR1 and CDR2 (germline): SGHAT, FQNNGV. CDR3 in DNA: TGTGCCAGCAGCTTAGCCAGGGGTGGCTACACCTTC. This translates into CASSLARGGYTF.

The CDR3 region is CAWGTGQYYGYTF. The CDR3, as DNA: TGTGCCTGGGGCACGGGACAGTACTATGGCTACACCTTC. The chain carries TRBV30 and TRBJ1-2; 7 bases map to TRBD1. Unmatched junction bases numbered 6, after V lost 5 bases and J lost 3 bases. Germline lookup yields CDR1 GTSNPN and CDR2 SVGIG (reference sequence). The CDR3 loop spans 13 amino acids.

CDR3 sequence (DNA): TGTGCCAGCAGCTTAGGCCGGAGGCTGGCGGGTTTACGGGGGACCCAGTACTTC. Protein sequence: CASSLGRRLAGLRGTQYF. This chain links TRBV7-9 with TRBJ2-5; a weak D match, TRBD2 (5 bases). This CDR3 has 18 residues. Between the trimmed V and J ends, which lost 1 base and 7 bases, there was a span of 25 bases. CDR1 and CDR2 (germline): SEHNR, FQNEAQ (reference sequence). The whole variable domain, filled in from reference TRBV7-9 and TRBJ2-5, reads DTGVSQNPRHKITKRGQNVTFRCDPISEHNRLYWYRQTLGQGPEFLTYFQNEAQLEKSRLLSDRFSAERPKGSFSTLEIQRTEQGDSAMYLCASSLGRRLAGLRGTQYFGPGTRLLVL.

J is TRBJ1-6 and V is TRBV27, with 7 positions matching TRBD1. Germline lookup yields CDR1 MNHEY and CDR2 SMNVEV (reference sequence). The CDR3 extends over 13 amino acids. The V and J ends lost 5 bases and 7 bases, in that order; junction bases with no gene match: 2. CDR3 in amino acids: CASSRDSNSPLHF. In DNA, the CDR3 is TGTGCCAGCAGTCGGGACAGCAATTCACCCCTCCACTTT.

CDR3 nucleotide sequence: TGTGCCAGCAGAGGACAGGGGGCTGGATATGGCTACACCTTC. Amino acids: CASRGQGAGYGYTF. V and J are TRBV27 and TRBJ1-2; 11 bases map to TRBD1. Germline lookup yields CDR1 MNHEY and CDR2 SMNVEV (reference sequence). Trimming took 6 bases from V and 5 from J; bases not matched to a gene: 5. The CDR3 runs to 14 residues.

J is TRBJ2-3 and V is TRBV9; 12 positions agree with TRBD2. The junction had 2 bases not matched to a gene; V was cut back by 3 bases and J by 0 bases. There are 16 residues in the CDR3. CDR1 and CDR2 (germline): SGDLS, YYNGEE. The CDR3 DNA sequence: TGTGCCAGCAGCGGGACTAGCGGGGCTAGCACAGATACGCAGTATTTT. Translated: CASSGTSGASTDTQYF.

The count of this clone is one. V usage is TRBV27 and J usage is TRBJ2-1, with D uncertain. The CDR3 is made up of 16 amino acids. V was trimmed by 7 bases and J by 0 bases, leaving 16 bases between them. The germline CDR1 and CDR2 sequences are MNHEY and SMNVEV (reference sequence). The CDR3 DNA reads as TGTGCCAGCAACCGGAACTCGGGTAACTCCTACAATGAGCAGTTCTTC. Translation: CASNRNSGNSYNEQFF.

The chain couples TRBV7-2 to TRBJ2-3; D is undetermined. V was cut by 1 base and J by 4 bases, with 9 bases left in between. The CDR3 extends over 14 amino acids. Germline V lookup: CDR1 SGHTA, CDR2 FQGNSA. The CDR3 protein is CASSLVRFPDTQYF. As DNA, the CDR3 is TGTGCCAGCAGCTTAGTTCGGTTCCCAGATACGCAGTATTTT.

The gene calls are TRBV29-1 and TRBJ1-1, with TRBD1 matching 7 bases. CDR1 SQVTM and CDR2 ANQGSEA come from the germline V gene. CDR3 length equals 13 residues. V dropped 6 bases and J dropped 5; count of bases not matched to a gene: 9. In DNA, the CDR3 is TGCAGCGTCACAGGAGGGGGCTGGACTGAAGCTTTCTTT. As protein: CSVTGGGWTEAFF.

The rearrangement links TRBV11-2 to TRBJ1-5; D possibly corresponds to TRBD1 (6 bases). CDR1 and CDR2 (germline): SGHAT, FQNNGV. Trimming removed 5 bases from V and 1 base from J, with 15 bases in between. The CDR3 totals 16 residues. The CDR3 protein is CASSLGHSLSNQPQHF. The CDR3 DNA is TGTGCCAGCAGCCTGGGACACTCTTTAAGCAATCAGCCCCAGCATTTT.

V and J are TRBV7-6 and TRBJ1-4; 9 positions match TRBD1. The CDR3 runs to 16 residues. Germline V gene lookup returns CDR1 SGHVS and CDR2 FNYEAQ. With V trimmed by 5 bases and J by 5 bases, 9 bases remained unmatched. CDR3 DNA: TGTGCCAGCAGCCCCTTATGGACAGGGGAAAATGAAAAACTGTTTTTT. Its protein is CASSPLWTGENEKLFF.

The genes are TRBV5-1 and TRBJ1-1, with 9 bases fitting TRBD1. CDR3 length equals 14 residues. The V segment lost 4 bases and the J segment 8 bases; nucleotides outside the gene matches: 9. From germline, CDR1 is SGHRS and CDR2 YFSETQ. The DNA of the CDR3 is TGCGCCAGCAGCCGGGGGACAGGGTTTACAGAAGCTTTCTTT. This gives the protein CASSRGTGFTEAFF.

This clone was detected only once. V and J are TRBV6-5 and TRBJ1-2; 8 bases line up with TRBD1. Germline values: CDR1 MNHEY, CDR2 SVGAGI. V dropped 4 bases and J dropped 4; count of bases not matched to a gene: 5. The CDR3 contains 14 residues. DNA for the CDR3: TGTGCCAGCAGTTCTGCCGGACAGGGCTATGGCTACACCTTC. Translation: CASSSAGQGYGYTF.

This rearrangement joins TRBV3-1 (or the pseudogene TRBV3-2) to TRBJ2-1, with D unresolved. V dropped 6 bases and J dropped 7 bases, with 7 bases sitting between them. CDR3 length equals 11 residues. The germline V gene has CDR1 LGHDT and CDR2 YNNKEL (reference sequence). CDR3 nucleotide sequence: TGTGCCAGCAGTCGCAGGAATGAGCAGTTCTTC. The encoded protein is CASSRRNEQFF.

This chain joins TRBV28 and TRBJ2-7, with 14 positions matching TRBD2. Germline V lookup: CDR1 MDHEN, CDR2 SYDVKM. V lost 10 bases, J lost 2 bases, and 16 bases stayed unmatched. CDR3 size: 18 residues. This CDR3 is CATQKGVGLAGVPYEQYF. For the CDR3, the DNA is TGTGCCACTCAGAAGGGGGTGGGACTAGCGGGAGTACCCTACGAGCAGTACTTC.

V is TRBV18 and J is TRBJ2-1, with D possibly being TRBD2 (5 bases). In germline, CDR1 is KGHSH, CDR2 LQKENI. CDR3 length: 15 amino acids. Trimming pared 4 bases from V and 1 base from J, leaving 11 bases between. The CDR3 DNA reads as TGTGCCAGCTCACAGAGCGGAGTTTCCTACAATGAGCAGTTCTTC. Its protein is CASSQSGVSYNEQFF.

The V gene is TRBV21-1, the J gene TRBJ2-5; TRBD1, the D gene given by the table, was not confirmed from the DNA. TRBV21-1 represents a pseudogene. The CDR3 is 15 residues long. The DNA of the CDR3 is TGTGCCAGCAGCAAGGTAAAGGGGTCGGCAGAGACCCAGTACTTC. This translates into CASSKVKGSAETQYF.

This chain uses TRBV7-2 with TRBJ2-5; 10 positions match TRBD2. This CDR3 is built from 18 residues. CDR1 is SGHTA and CDR2 is FQGNSA in the germline V gene. With V trimmed by 3 bases and J by 2 bases, 12 bases remained unmatched. The CDR3 sequence is CASSLVSGGQGPQETQYF. In nucleotides, the CDR3 is TGTGCCAGCAGCTTGGTTAGCGGGGGGCAGGGGCCACAAGAGACCCAGTACTTC.

The V call is TRBV3-1 (or the pseudogene TRBV3-2), the J call TRBJ1-6; no definite D call. The V gene's germline CDR1 is LGHDT and CDR2 YNNKEL (reference sequence). CDR3 length equals 14 residues. Trimming stripped 9 bases from V and 10 bases from J, with 19 bases between. CDR3 in DNA: TGTGCCAGTACTCCGGGAAACACCAAGTCACCCCTCCACTTT. Protein: CASTPGNTKSPLHF.

As DNA, the CDR3 is TGTGCCAGTAGCTTAGGCACAGATACGCAGTATTTT. Protein: CASSLGTDTQYF. This sequence joins TRBV19 and TRBJ2-3; no definite D call. The CDR3 runs 12 residues. V shed 6 bases and J shed 1 base, with 5 bases lying between them. Germline-derived CDR1 and CDR2 are LNHDA and SQIVND (reference sequence).

In its sample, this clone was seen once. The chain combines TRBV30 with TRBJ1-4; D gene unclear. The germline V and J ends were trimmed by 5 bases and 10 bases, with 11 bases remaining between them. Germline CDR1 is GTSNPN and CDR2 is SVGIG (reference sequence). CDR3 length: 11 amino acids. The chain's CDR3 is CAWGFEGKLFF. The CDR3 bases are TGTGCCTGGGGCTTTGAGGGAAAACTGTTTTTT.

This clone was detected a few times. This chain connects TRBV7-8 to TRBJ2-7, with 9 bases lining up with TRBD1. V shed 2 bases and J 1 base; nucleotides not matched to a gene: 9. This CDR3 contains 17 residues. Germline CDR1 and CDR2: SGHVS and FQNEAQ. The chain's CDR3 is CASSLTQKQGASYEQYF. The CDR3 bases are TGTGCCAGCAGCTTAACCCAGAAACAGGGGGCTTCCTACGAGCAGTACTTC.

This clone was counted a single time. The junction shows a germline mismatch at one end, possibly a read error. J is TRBJ2-7 and V is TRBV2, with 11 bases matching TRBD1. CDR1 SNHLY and CDR2 FYNNEI come from the germline V gene. CDR3 length: 12 residues. CDR3 bases: TGTGCCAGCAGTGAAGCGGGGACAGGGGGAGACTTC. Its protein is CASSEAGTGGDF. The whole variable domain, remainder taken from reference TRBV2 and TRBJ2-7, is EPEVTQTPSHQVTQMGQEVILRCVPISNHLYFYWYRQILGQKVEFLVSFYNNEISEKSEIFDDQFSVERPDGSNFTLKIRSTKLEDSAMYFCASSEAGTGGDFGPGTRLTVT.